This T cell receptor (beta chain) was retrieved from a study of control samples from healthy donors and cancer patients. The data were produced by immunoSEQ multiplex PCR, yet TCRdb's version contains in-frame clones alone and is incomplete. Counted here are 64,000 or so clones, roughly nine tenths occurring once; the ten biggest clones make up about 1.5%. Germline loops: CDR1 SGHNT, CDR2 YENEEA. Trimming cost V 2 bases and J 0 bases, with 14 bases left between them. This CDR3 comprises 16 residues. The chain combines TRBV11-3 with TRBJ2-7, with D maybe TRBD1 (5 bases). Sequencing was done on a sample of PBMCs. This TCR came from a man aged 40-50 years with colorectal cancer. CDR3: CASSLPIDSYSYEQYF. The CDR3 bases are TGTGCCAGCAGCTTACCAATCGACAGCTACTCCTACGAGCAGTACTTC.